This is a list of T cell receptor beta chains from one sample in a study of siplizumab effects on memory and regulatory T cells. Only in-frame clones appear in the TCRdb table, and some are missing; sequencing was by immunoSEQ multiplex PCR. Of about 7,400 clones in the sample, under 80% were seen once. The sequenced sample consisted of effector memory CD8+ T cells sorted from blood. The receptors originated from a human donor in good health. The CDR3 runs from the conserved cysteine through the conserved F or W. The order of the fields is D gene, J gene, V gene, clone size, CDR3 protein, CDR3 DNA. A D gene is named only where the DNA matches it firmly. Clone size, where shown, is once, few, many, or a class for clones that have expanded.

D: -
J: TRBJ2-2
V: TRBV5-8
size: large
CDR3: CASSLSYTGELFF
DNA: TGTGCCAGCAGCTTGTCGTACACCGGGGAGCTGTTTTTT

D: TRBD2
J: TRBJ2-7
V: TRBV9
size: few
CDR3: CASSAGTSFSEQYF
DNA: TGTGCCAGCAGCGCTGGGACTAGTTTCTCCGAGCAGTACTTC

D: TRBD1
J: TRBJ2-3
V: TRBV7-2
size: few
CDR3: CASSLVTGDTDTQYF
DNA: TGTGCCAGCAGCTTAGTAACAGGGGACACAGATACGCAGTATTTT

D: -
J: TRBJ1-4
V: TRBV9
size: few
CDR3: CASSAQHLPNEKLFF
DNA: TGTGCCAGCAGCGCCCAACACCTACCTAATGAAAAACTGTTTTTT

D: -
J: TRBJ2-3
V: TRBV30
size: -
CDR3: CAWSVLQGSTDTQYF
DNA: TGTGCCTGGAGTGTACTTCAGGGTTCCACAGATACGCAGTATTTT

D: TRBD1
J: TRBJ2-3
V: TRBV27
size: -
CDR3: CASNPLGGAGTDTQYF
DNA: TGTGCCAGCAATCCCCTAGGGGGCGCCGGCACAGATACGCAGTATTTT

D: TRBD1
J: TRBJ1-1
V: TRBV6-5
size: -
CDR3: CASRDRGLTEAFF
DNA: TGTGCCAGCAGGGACAGGGGGCTCACTGAAGCTTTCTTT

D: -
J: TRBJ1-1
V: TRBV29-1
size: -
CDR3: CSVAGTFYTEAFF
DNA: TGCAGCGTTGCCGGCACCTTTTACACTGAAGCTTTCTTT

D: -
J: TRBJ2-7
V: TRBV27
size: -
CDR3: CATMTGRGSYEQYF
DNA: TGTGCCACCATGACAGGGAGGGGCTCCTACGAGCAGTACTTC

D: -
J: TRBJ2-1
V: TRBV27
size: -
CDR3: CASSLSQGSTEQFF
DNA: TGTGCCAGCAGTTTGTCACAGGGAAGTACTGAGCAGTTCTTC

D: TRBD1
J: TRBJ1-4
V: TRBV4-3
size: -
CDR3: CASSPGGTGVEKLFF
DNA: TGCGCCAGCAGCCCAGGGGGGACAGGGGTTGAAAAACTGTTTTTT

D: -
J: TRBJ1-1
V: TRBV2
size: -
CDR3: CARRENTEAFF
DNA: TGTGCCAGAAGAGAGAACACTGAAGCTTTCTTT

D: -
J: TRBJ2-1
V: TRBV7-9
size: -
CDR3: CASSSGQGEAGVYNEQFF
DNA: TGTGCCAGCAGCTCGGGACAGGGAGAAGCGGGAGTATACAATGAGCAGTTCTTC

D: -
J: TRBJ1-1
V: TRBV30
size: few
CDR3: CALLPGAGTEAFF
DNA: TGTGCCCTCCTCCCAGGGGCAGGCACTGAAGCTTTCTTT

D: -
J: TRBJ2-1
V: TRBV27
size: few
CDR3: CASSFGAGKNEQFF
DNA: TGTGCCAGCAGTTTTGGGGCAGGGAAGAATGAGCAGTTCTTC

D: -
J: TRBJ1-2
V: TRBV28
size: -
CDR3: CASSLSGTPDNGYTF
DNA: TGTGCCAGCAGTTTATCCGGGACACCGGACAATGGCTACACCTTC

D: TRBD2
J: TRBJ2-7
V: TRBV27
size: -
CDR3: CASSLTSPGGSSYEQYF
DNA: TGTGCCAGCAGTTTAACCTCCCCGGGCGGGAGCTCCTACGAGCAGTACTTC

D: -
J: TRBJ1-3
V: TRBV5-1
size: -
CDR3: CASSSDRTSGNTIYF
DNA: TGCGCCAGCAGCTCGGACAGAACCTCTGGAAACACCATATATTTT

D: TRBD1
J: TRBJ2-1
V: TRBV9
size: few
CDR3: CASSVGTGGYNEQFF
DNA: TGTGCCAGCAGCGTAGGGACAGGGGGATACAATGAGCAGTTCTTC

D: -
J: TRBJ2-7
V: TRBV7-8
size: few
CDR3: CASSLESSYEQYF
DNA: TGTGCCAGCAGCTTAGAAAGCTCCTACGAGCAGTACTTC

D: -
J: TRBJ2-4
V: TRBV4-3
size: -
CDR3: CASSQDSNANIQYF
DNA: TGCGCCAGCAGCCAAGATTCGAACGCTAACATTCAGTACTTC

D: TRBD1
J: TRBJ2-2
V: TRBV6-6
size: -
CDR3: CASSGTGKTGELFF
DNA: TGTGCCAGCAGCGGGACAGGGAAGACCGGGGAGCTGTTTTTT

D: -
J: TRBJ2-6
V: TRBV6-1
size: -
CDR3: CASSSQLSGANVLTF
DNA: TGTGCCAGCAGTTCCCAGTTATCTGGGGCCAACGTCCTGACTTTC

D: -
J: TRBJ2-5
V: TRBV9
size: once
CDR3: CASSAPEDQETQYF
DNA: TGTGCCAGCAGCGCGCCGGAGGACCAAGAGACCCAGTACTTC

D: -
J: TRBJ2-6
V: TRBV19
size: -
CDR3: CASTLQGSGANVLTF
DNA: TGTGCCAGTACCCTACAGGGATCTGGGGCCAACGTCCTGACTTTC

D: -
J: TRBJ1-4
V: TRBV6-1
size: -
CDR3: CASSEGLTNEKLFF
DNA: TGTGCCAGCAGTGAAGGGCTGACTAATGAAAAACTGTTTTTT

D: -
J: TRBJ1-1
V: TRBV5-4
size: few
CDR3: CASKGVNTEAFF
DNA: TGCGCCAGCAAGGGAGTGAACACTGAAGCTTTCTTT

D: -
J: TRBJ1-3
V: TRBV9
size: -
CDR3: CASSVGWAAGNTIYF
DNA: TGTGCCAGCAGCGTAGGATGGGCAGCTGGAAACACCATATATTTT

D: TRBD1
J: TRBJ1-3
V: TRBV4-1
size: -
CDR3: CASSQGFSRTGAGNTIYF
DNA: TGCGCCAGCAGCCAGGGCTTTTCGCGGACAGGGGCTGGAAACACCATATATTTT

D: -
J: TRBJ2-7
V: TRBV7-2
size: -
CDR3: CASSLSHSGDYEQYF
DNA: TGTGCCAGCAGCTTAAGCCACAGTGGGGACTACGAGCAGTACTTC

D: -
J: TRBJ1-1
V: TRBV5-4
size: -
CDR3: CASSPGRVNTEAFF
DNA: TGTGCCAGCAGCCCCGGCAGGGTTAACACTGAAGCTTTCTTT

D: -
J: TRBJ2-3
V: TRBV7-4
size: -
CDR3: CASSLEYTDTQYF
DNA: TGTGCCAGCAGCTTAGAGTACACAGATACGCAGTATTTT

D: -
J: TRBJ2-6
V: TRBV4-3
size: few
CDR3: CASSQDQGSGANVLTF
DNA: TGCGCCAGCAGCCAAGACCAGGGGTCTGGGGCCAACGTCCTGACTTTC

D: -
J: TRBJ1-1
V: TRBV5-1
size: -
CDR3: CASSLGTEAFF
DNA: TGCGCCAGCAGCTTGGGGACAGAAGCTTTCTTT

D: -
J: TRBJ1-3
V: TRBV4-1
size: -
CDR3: CASSQERGLGNTIYF
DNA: TGCGCCAGCAGCCAAGAAAGGGGCCTAGGAAACACCATATATTTT

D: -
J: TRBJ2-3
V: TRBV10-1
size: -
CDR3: CASSESGVSTDTQYF
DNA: TGCGCCAGCAGTGAGTCGGGCGTTAGCACAGATACGCAGTATTTT

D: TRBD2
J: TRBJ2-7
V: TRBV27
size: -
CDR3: CATARRPGLAGVAEQYF
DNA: TGTGCCACGGCCCGTAGACCGGGACTAGCGGGAGTGGCCGAGCAGTACTTC

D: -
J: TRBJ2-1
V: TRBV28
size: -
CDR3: CASSFRTVYNEQFF
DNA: TGTGCCAGCAGTTTCCGGACAGTTTACAATGAGCAGTTCTTC

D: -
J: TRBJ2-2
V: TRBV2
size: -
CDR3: CASSVRVDTGELFF
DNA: TGTGCCAGCAGTGTTAGGGTGGACACCGGGGAGCTGTTTTTT

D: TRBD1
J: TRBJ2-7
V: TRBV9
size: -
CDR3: CASSGGQGFYEQYF
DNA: TGTGCCAGCAGCGGGGGACAGGGGTTCTACGAGCAGTACTTC

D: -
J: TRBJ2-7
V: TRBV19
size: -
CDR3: CASSIGPGPSYEQYF
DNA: TGTGCCAGTAGTATAGGACCGGGGCCCTCCTACGAGCAGTACTTC

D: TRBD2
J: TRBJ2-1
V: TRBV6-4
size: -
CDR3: CASSEGGSGYNEQFF
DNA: TGTGCCAGCAGTGAGGGCGGGAGCGGGTACAATGAGCAGTTCTTC

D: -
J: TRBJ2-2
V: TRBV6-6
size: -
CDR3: CASRPGDAGELFF
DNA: TGTGCCAGCAGACCGGGGGACGCCGGGGAGCTGTTTTTT

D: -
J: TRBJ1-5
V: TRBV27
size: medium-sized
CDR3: CASSYGGGQPQHF
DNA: TGTGCCAGCAGTTACGGGGGTGGGCAGCCCCAGCATTTT

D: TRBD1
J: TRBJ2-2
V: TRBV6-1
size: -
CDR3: CAGTGVIAGELFF
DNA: TGTGCCGGGACAGGGGTAATCGCCGGGGAGCTGTTTTTT

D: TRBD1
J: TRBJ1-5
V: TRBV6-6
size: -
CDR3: CASSKDRAFNQPQHF
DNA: TGTGCCAGCAGTAAGGACAGGGCGTTCAATCAGCCCCAGCATTTT

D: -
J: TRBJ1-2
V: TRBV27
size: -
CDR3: CASSLEGGRYGYTF
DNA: TGTGCCAGCAGCCTCGAGGGGGGGCGTTATGGCTACACCTTC

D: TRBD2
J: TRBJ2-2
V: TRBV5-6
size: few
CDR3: CASSLGVAGYTGELFF
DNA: TGTGCCAGCAGCTTGGGGGTAGCGGGGTACACCGGGGAGCTGTTTTTT

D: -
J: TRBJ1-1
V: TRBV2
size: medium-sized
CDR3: CASSDNMNTEAFF
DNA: TGTGCCAGCAGTGATAACATGAACACTGAAGCTTTCTTT

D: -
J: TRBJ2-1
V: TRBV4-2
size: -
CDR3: CASSPPGSLGHNEQFF
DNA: TGTGCCAGCAGCCCCCCGGGCAGCCTGGGCCACAATGAGCAGTTCTTC

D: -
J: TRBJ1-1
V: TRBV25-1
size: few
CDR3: CASSEGPLNTEAFF
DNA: TGTGCCAGCAGTGAGGGACCGTTGAACACTGAAGCTTTCTTT